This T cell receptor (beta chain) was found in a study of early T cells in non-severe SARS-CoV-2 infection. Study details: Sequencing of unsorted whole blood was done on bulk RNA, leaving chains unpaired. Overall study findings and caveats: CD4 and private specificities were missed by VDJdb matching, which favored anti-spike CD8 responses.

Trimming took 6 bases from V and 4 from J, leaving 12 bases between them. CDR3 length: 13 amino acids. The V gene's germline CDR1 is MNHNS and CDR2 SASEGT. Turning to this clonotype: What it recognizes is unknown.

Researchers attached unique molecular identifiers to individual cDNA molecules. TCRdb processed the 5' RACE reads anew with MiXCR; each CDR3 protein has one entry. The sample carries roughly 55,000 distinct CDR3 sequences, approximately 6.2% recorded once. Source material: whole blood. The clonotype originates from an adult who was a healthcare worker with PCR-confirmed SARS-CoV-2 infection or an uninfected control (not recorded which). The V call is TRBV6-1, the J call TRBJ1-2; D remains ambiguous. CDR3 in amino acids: CASRRWQFYGYTF. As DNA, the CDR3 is TGTGCCAGCAGGCGGTGGCAGTTCTATGGCTACACCTTC.